Shown below are 6 T cell receptor beta chains from a single sample sequenced in a study of CD8+ T cells in alopecia areata. Treatment: oral pan-JAK inhibitor, 5-10 mg twice daily. The authors extracted RNA and reverse transcribed it into cDNA as the sequencing template. Profiled with immunoSEQ multiplex PCR; TCRdb holds only in-frame clones, not every one. This sample has roughly 110,000 clones, with around 50% found just once. The source was CD8+ T cells sorted from blood, collected at week 24, from a patient treated with tofacitinib. These TCRs come from a human donor with alopecia areata.

The sample holds a few counts of this clone. The CDR3: CAWIVQFNTEAFF. The CDR3 DNA follows: TGTGCCTGGATAGTCCAATTCAACACTGAAGCTTTCTTT. The V call is TRBV30, the J call TRBJ1-1, with D unresolved. The CDR3 loop spans 13 amino acids. V dropped 4 bases and J dropped 2 bases, with 11 bases sitting between them. Germline loops: CDR1 GTSNPN, CDR2 SVGIG (reference sequence).

The rearrangement uses TRBV5-1 and TRBJ2-2, with no clear D. This CDR3 spans 12 amino acids. Germline-derived CDR1 and CDR2 are SGHRS and YFSETQ. V was shortened by 5 bases and J by 6 bases, with 8 bases between the two germline ends. The CDR3 reads CASSAPPGELFF. Written as DNA, the CDR3 is TGCGCCAGCAGTGCTCCCCCCGGGGAGCTGTTTTTT.

This rearrangement joins TRBV6-5 to TRBJ2-1; D may match TRBD1 or TRBD2 (6 bases each). The length of the CDR3 is 14 residues. Germline values: CDR1 MNHEY, CDR2 SVGAGI. Trimming pared 3 bases from V and 6 bases from J, leaving 12 bases between. The CDR3 DNA sequence: TGTGCCAGCAGTTATGGGGGGCGCGGCAATGAGCAGTTCTTC. As protein: CASSYGGRGNEQFF.

V and J are TRBV6-6 and TRBJ2-3, with D perhaps being TRBD1 or TRBD2 (5 bases each). Trimming took 7 bases from V and 6 from J, leaving 11 bases between them. Germline V gene data show CDR1 as MNHNY and CDR2 as SVGAGI (reference sequence). CDR3 length equals 12 residues. CDR3 nucleotide sequence: TGTGCCAGCACTCCCGGGGCGGATACGCAGTATTTT. It codes for CASTPGADTQYF.

This clone has more than one count but fewer than ten. The chain recombines TRBV4-2 with TRBJ2-7, with D perhaps matching TRBD2 (5 bases). Germline CDR1 is LGHNA and CDR2 is YNFKEQ. The CDR3 consists of 13 residues. V lost 1 base and J 6 bases, leaving 10 bases between the germline ends. The CDR3: CASSQVASSEQYF. DNA of the CDR3: TGTGCCAGCAGCCAAGTAGCTAGCAGCGAGCAGTACTTC.

The chain uses TRBV15 and TRBJ1-1, with 7 bases identical to TRBD1. The CDR3 runs to 14 residues. CDR1 and CDR2 (germline): LNHNV, YYDKDF (reference sequence). V lost 5 bases, J lost 5 bases, and 8 bases stayed unmatched. The CDR3 sequence is CATSQGGEWTEAFF. The CDR3 nucleotides are TGTGCCACCAGCCAGGGGGGGGAATGGACTGAAGCTTTCTTT.